This T cell receptor (beta chain) comes out of a study of molecular identifiers for immune sequencing clone quantification. TCRdb called the PCR reads again in MiXCR, with one record for every CDR3 protein. The sample shows hundreds of thousands of distinct CDR3 sequences, 25% of them seen only once. Per the germline V gene, CDR1 is SGHTS and CDR2 is YDEGEE. Trimming left V 4 bases short and J 2 bases short, with 13 bases between. The CDR3 spans 15 residues. This clonotype was picked up many times. Investigators produced naive CD8 libraries from 20,000 to 1,000,000 sorted cells, drawing on 10%, 30% or 50% RNA.

V and J are TRBV5-8 and TRBJ1-5, with D perhaps matching TRBD1 (6 bases). Source material: naive CD8+ T cells from blood, with Jurkat cell RNA spiked in. The subset is: FACS-sorted CD8+CD4-CCR7+CD45RA+ naive T cells. The receptor comes from a human donor in good health. Some libraries in this study had Jurkat cell RNA spiked in. The CDR3 protein is CASSPSGAGNQPQHF. The CDR3 bases are TGTGCCAGCAGCCCATCAGGGGCCGGCAATCAGCCCCAGCATTTT.